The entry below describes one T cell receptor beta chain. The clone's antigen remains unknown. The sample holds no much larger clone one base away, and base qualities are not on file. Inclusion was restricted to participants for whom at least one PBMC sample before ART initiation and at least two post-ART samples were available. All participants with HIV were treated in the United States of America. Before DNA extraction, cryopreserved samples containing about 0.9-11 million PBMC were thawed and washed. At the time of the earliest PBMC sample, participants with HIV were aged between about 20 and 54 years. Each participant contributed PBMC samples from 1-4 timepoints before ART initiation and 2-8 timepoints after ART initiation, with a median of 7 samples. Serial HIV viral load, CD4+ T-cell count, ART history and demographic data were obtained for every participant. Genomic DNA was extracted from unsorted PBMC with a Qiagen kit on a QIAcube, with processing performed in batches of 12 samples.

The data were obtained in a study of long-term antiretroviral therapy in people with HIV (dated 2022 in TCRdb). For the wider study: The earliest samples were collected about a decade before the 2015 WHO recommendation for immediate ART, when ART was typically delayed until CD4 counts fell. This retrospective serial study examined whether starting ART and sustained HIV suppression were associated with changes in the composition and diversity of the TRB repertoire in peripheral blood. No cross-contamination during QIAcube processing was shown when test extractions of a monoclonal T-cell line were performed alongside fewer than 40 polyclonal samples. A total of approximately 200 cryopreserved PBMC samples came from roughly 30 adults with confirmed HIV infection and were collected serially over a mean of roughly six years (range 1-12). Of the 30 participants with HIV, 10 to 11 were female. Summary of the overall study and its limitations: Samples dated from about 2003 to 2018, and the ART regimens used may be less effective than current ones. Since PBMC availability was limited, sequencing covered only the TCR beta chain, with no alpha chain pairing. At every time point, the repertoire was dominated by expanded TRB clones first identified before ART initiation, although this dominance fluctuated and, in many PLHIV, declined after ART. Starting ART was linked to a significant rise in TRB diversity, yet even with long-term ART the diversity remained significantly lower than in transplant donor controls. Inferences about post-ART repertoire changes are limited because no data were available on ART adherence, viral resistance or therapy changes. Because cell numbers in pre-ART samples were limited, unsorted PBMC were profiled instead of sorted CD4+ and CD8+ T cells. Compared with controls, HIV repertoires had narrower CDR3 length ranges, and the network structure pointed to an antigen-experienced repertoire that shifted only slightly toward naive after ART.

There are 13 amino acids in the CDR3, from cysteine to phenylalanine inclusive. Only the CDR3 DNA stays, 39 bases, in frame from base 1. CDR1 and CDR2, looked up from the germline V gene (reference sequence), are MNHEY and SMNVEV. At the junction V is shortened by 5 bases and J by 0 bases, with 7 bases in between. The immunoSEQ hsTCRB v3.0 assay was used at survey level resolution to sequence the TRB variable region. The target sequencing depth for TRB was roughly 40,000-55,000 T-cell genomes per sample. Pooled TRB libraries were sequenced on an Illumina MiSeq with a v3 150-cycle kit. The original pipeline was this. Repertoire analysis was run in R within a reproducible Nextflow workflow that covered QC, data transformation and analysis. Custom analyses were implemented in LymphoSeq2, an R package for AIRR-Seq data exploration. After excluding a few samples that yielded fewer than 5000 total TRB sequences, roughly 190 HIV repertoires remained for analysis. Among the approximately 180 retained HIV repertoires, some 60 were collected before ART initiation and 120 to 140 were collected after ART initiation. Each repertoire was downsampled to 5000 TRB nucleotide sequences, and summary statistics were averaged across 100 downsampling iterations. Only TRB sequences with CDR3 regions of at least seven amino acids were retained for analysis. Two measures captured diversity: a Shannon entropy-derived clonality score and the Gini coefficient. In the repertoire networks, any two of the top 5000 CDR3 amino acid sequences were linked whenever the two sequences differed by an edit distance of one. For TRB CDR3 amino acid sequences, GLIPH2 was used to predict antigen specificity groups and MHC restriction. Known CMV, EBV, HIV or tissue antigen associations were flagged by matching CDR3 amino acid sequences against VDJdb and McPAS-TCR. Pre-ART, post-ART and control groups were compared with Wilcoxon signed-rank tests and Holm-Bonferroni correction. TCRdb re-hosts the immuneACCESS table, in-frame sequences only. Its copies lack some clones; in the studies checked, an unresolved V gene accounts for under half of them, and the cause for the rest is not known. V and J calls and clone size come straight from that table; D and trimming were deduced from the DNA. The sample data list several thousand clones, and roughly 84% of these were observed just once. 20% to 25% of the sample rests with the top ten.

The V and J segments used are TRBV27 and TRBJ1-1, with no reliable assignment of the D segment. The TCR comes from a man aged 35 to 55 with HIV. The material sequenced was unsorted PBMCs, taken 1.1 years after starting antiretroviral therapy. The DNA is TGTGCCAGCAGTGTATGGCTGAACACTGAAGCTTTCTTT. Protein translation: CASSVWLNTEAFF.